Listed below are T cell receptor beta chains from one sample, sequenced in a study of T cells after posttransplantation cyclophosphamide. Clones were read by immunoSEQ multiplex PCR, and TCRdb kept only the in-frame ones, dropping some. This sample has about 21,000 clones, with roughly 98% found just once. Sample: naive CD8+ T cells sorted from PBMCs. These receptors originate from a man aged 40-55 years in good health, CMV-negative, and a related stem cell transplant donor. CDR3s include the opening cysteine and the closing phenylalanine or tryptophan. The D gene is left open where the match is weak. Clone size is not always given. Where it is, it says once, few, many or a class for expanded clones.

NA	TRBD2	TRBJ2-7	TRBV9	CASSVAAGVLHEQYF	TGTGCCAGCAGCGTAGCAGCGGGAGTGCTCCACGAGCAGTACTTC
once	TRBD1	TRBJ2-5	TRBV7-9	CASSAGVTGTSGETQYF	TGTGCCAGCAGCGCAGGGGTGACAGGGACCAGCGGAGAGACCCAGTACTTC
NA	NA	TRBJ2-1	TRBV9	CASSVVGTEAYNEQFF	TGTGCCAGCAGCGTAGTCGGGACTGAAGCCTACAATGAGCAGTTCTTC
NA	TRBD2	TRBJ2-2	TRBV9	CASSARLAGGSAEFNTGELFF	TGTGCCAGCAGCGCGCGACTAGCGGGAGGGTCCGCGGAATTTAACACCGGGGAGTTGTTTTTT
once	NA	TRBJ1-1	TRBV7-9	CASSPHPHPAEAFF	TGTGCCAGCAGCCCCCATCCCCATCCAGCTGAAGCTTTCTTT
NA	TRBD1	TRBJ2-3	TRBV5-8	CASTIRQGAFVGTDTQYF	TGTGCCAGCACCATCAGACAGGGGGCATTTGTTGGCACAGATACGCAGTATTTT
NA	TRBD2	TRBJ2-1	TRBV4-1	CASSKPGTSGVYNEQFF	TGCGCCAGCAGCAAACCCGGGACTAGCGGGGTTTACAATGAGCAGTTCTTC
NA	NA	TRBJ2-5	TRBV28	CASSPRGRSQETQYF	TGTGCCAGCAGTCCCCGGGGTAGAAGTCAAGAGACCCAGTACTTC
NA	NA	TRBJ1-1	TRBV7-3	CASRSTENTEAFF	TGTGCCAGCCGATCGACAGAGAACACTGAAGCTTTCTTT
NA	NA	TRBJ2-1	TRBV9	CASSADGRSYNEQFF	TGTGCCAGCAGCGCGGACGGGAGAAGCTACAATGAGCAGTTCTTC
NA	TRBD1	TRBJ2-5	TRBV28	CASKGTGGETQYF	TGTGCCAGCAAGGGTACAGGGGGTGAGACCCAGTACTTC
NA	NA	TRBJ1-5	TRBV28	CASSLPSNSNQPQHF	TGTGCCAGCAGTCTCCCCTCTAATAGCAATCAGCCCCAGCATTTT
NA	NA	TRBJ1-2	TRBV29-1	CSVEQGEYGYTF	TGCAGCGTTGAGCAGGGCGAGTATGGCTACACCTTC
NA	NA	TRBJ2-3	TRBV2	CASNSPLADTQYF	TGTGCCAGCAACTCCCCACTGGCAGATACGCAGTATTTT
NA	TRBD2	TRBJ2-7	TRBV6-5	CASRGSSGTYEQYF	TGTGCCAGCAGGGGCTCTAGCGGCACTTACGAGCAGTACTTC
once	TRBD2	TRBJ2-1	TRBV27	CASSPTSGRSEQFF	TGTGCCAGCAGTCCGACTAGCGGGAGAAGTGAGCAGTTCTTC
once	TRBD2	TRBJ2-1	TRBV29-1	CSVKDGTGDVGLAGLTYNEQFF	TGCAGCGTGAAAGACGGGACAGGGGATGTGGGACTAGCGGGGCTAACCTACAATGAGCAGTTCTTC
NA	NA	TRBJ2-4	TRBV28	CASSSKGPRNIQYF	TGTGCCAGCAGTTCCAAGGGGCCCAGGAACATTCAGTACTTC
NA	TRBD2	TRBJ2-2	TRBV7-2	CASSTGTSGRTGELFF	TGTGCCAGCAGCACCGGGACTAGCGGGAGAACCGGGGAGCTGTTTTTT
NA	NA	TRBJ2-2	TRBV5-4	CASSPTGTGELFF	TGTGCCAGCAGCCCTACAGGGACCGGGGAGCTGTTTTTT
once	TRBD1	TRBJ2-1	TRBV7-2	CASSLPGQALNEQFF	TGTGCCAGCAGCCTCCCCGGACAGGCGCTCAATGAGCAGTTCTTC
NA	TRBD1	TRBJ2-2	TRBV4-1	CASSQEGTGNFAGELFF	TGCGCCAGCAGCCAAGAGGGGACAGGGAATTTTGCCGGGGAGCTGTTTTTT
NA	NA	TRBJ2-1	TRBV21-1	CASSKDLGLAGGHSYNEQFF	TGTGCCAGCAGCAAAGACTTGGGGCTAGCGGGAGGCCACTCCTACAATGAGCAGTTCTTC
NA	NA	TRBJ1-2	TRBV2	CASRGGRPTNYGYTF	TGTGCCAGCCGCGGGGGGCGCCCTACTAACTATGGCTACACCTTC
NA	TRBD1	TRBJ2-7	TRBV5-6	CASSFGTGTYEQYF	TGTGCCAGCAGCTTCGGGACAGGGACCTACGAGCAGTACTTC
NA	NA	TRBJ1-1	TRBV29-1	CSVGYNTEAFF	TGCAGCGTTGGTTATAACACTGAAGCTTTCTTT
NA	NA	TRBJ2-2	TRBV30	CAWSWAGAGELFF	TGTGCCTGGAGTTGGGCAGGGGCCGGGGAGCTGTTTTTT
once	NA	TRBJ1-5	TRBV9	CASGGGLDQPQHF	TGTGCCAGTGGGGGGGGGTTGGATCAGCCCCAGCATTTT
NA	NA	TRBJ1-5	TRBV28	CAAADPVNQPQHF	TGTGCCGCAGCGGACCCAGTCAATCAGCCCCAGCATTTT
NA	TRBD1	TRBJ1-1	TRBV28	CASSFLGQGTLGDTEAFF	TGTGCCAGCAGTTTTCTGGGACAGGGGACACTCGGGGACACTGAAGCTTTCTTT
NA	TRBD2	TRBJ2-1	TRBV11-2	CASSLGAALAGGIHNEQFF	TGTGCCAGCAGCTTAGGAGCGGCGCTAGCGGGAGGGATCCACAATGAGCAGTTCTTC
NA	TRBD1	TRBJ2-3	TRBV9	CASSPRDRRTDTQYF	TGTGCCAGCAGCCCGAGGGACAGGCGCACAGATACGCAGTATTTT
NA	NA	TRBJ1-1	TRBV6-5	CASSYDGGETEAFF	TGTGCCAGCAGTTACGATGGGGGCGAAACTGAAGCTTTCTTT
NA	NA	TRBJ2-7	TRBV19	CASSPASVNEQYF	TGTGCCAGTAGCCCCGCTAGCGTTAACGAGCAGTACTTC
once	TRBD2	TRBJ2-6	TRBV9	CASRPGGTSGANVLTF	TGTGCCAGCAGACCGGGGGGAACCTCTGGGGCCAACGTCCTGACTTTC
NA	TRBD2	TRBJ2-7	TRBV27	CASSFGLAGVNEQYF	TGTGCCAGCAGTTTTGGACTAGCGGGAGTCAACGAGCAGTACTTC
NA	NA	TRBJ2-1	TRBV7-2	CASSKVLALQSSYNEQFF	TGTGCCAGCAGCAAGGTCCTAGCGCTTCAGAGCTCCTACAATGAGCAGTTCTTC
NA	TRBD1	TRBJ1-5	TRBV27	CATADRGGQPQHF	TGTGCCACCGCCGACAGGGGGGGTCAGCCCCAGCATTTT
NA	NA	TRBJ2-7	TRBV4-1	CASSPQLYTGSYEQYF	TGCGCCAGCAGCCCGCAATTATATACAGGCTCCTACGAGCAGTACTTC
NA	TRBD1	TRBJ2-7	TRBV29-1	CSAWTGIHEQYF	TGCAGCGCTTGGACAGGCATCCACGAGCAGTACTTC
NA	NA	TRBJ2-7	TRBV11-2	CASSLGVGGTASSEQYF	TGTGCCAGCAGCTTAGGTGTTGGGGGGACAGCCTCAAGCGAGCAGTACTTC
NA	NA	TRBJ1-1	TRBV2	CASTEGGGEAFF	TGTGCCAGCACTGAAGGGGGGGGTGAAGCTTTCTTT
NA	TRBD2	TRBJ2-6	TRBV7-6	CASSLPGGPFSGANVLTF	TGTGCCAGCAGCTTACCGGGAGGCCCCTTCTCTGGGGCCAACGTCCTGACTTTC
NA	TRBD1	TRBJ2-7	TRBV29-1	CSVVAAGTGIYEQYF	TGCAGCGTTGTCGCGGCCGGGACAGGGATCTACGAGCAGTACTTC
NA	NA	TRBJ2-7	TRBV4-1	CASSQEWGEVYEQYF	TGCGCCAGCAGCCAAGAATGGGGGGAGGTTTACGAGCAGTACTTC
NA	TRBD2	TRBJ2-7	TRBV5-4	CASSTGTSGYEQYF	TGTGCCAGCAGCACCGGGACTAGCGGCTACGAGCAGTACTTC
NA	TRBD1	TRBJ1-1	TRBV2	CASSSDRELSEAFF	TGTGCCAGCAGCTCCGACAGGGAATTGTCTGAAGCTTTCTTT
NA	NA	TRBJ2-2	TRBV5-1	CAISNTGELFF	TGCGCCATCTCGAACACCGGGGAGCTGTTTTTT
NA	NA	TRBJ2-7	TRBV19	CASSGGLSYEQYF	TGTGCCAGTAGTGGGGGACTTTCCTACGAGCAGTACTTC
NA	NA	TRBJ1-2	TRBV27	CASLGEPWGDGYTF	TGTGCCAGCTTGGGCGAACCTTGGGGGGATGGCTACACCTTC
few	TRBD2	TRBJ2-7	TRBV27	CASSPGLAGHYEQYF	TGTGCCAGCAGCCCCGGACTAGCGGGGCACTACGAGCAGTACTTC
NA	TRBD2	TRBJ2-1	TRBV19	CASTPELAETYNEQFF	TGTGCCAGTACCCCAGAGCTAGCGGAGACCTACAATGAGCAGTTCTTC
once	NA	TRBJ1-2	TRBV27	CASSSTGSWGYGYTF	TGTGCCAGCAGTTCGACAGGAAGCTGGGGATATGGCTACACCTTC
NA	TRBD2	TRBJ2-1	TRBV29-1	CSVRGVELAGVSYNEQFF	TGCAGCGTGCGGGGGGTGGAGCTAGCGGGAGTCTCCTACAATGAGCAGTTCTTC
NA	NA	TRBJ2-7	TRBV19	CASSITIGQGYEQYF	TGTGCCAGTAGTATTACCATCGGGCAGGGCTACGAGCAGTACTTC
NA	NA	TRBJ1-5	TRBV7-8	CASSISGGQPQHF	TGTGCCAGCAGCATTAGCGGAGGTCAGCCCCAACATTTT
NA	TRBD1	TRBJ2-7	TRBV19	CASSIARDSPYEQYF	TGTGCCAGTAGTATAGCAAGGGACAGCCCCTACGAGCAGTACTTC
NA	TRBD2	TRBJ2-5	TRBV5-1	CASSLVGLAGVRETQYF	TGCGCCAGCAGCTTGGTGGGACTAGCGGGAGTAAGGGAGACCCAGTACTTC
once	TRBD2	TRBJ2-1	TRBV11-2	CASSLAGGPGNEQFF	TGTGCCAGCAGCTTAGCGGGAGGGCCAGGGAATGAGCAGTTCTTC